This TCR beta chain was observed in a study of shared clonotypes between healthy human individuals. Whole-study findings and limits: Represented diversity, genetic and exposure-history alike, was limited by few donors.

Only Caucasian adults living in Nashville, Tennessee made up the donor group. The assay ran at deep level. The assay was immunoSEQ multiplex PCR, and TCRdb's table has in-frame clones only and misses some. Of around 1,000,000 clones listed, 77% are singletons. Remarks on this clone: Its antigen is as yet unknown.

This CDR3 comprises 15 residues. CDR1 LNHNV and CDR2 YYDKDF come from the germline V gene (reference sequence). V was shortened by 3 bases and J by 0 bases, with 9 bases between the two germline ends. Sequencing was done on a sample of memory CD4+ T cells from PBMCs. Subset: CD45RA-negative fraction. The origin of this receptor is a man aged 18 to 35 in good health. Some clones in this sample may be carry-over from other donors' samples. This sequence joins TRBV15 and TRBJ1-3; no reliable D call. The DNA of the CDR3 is TGTGCCACCAGCAGGACGGCCTACTCTGGAAACACCATATATTTT. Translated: CATSRTAYSGNTIYF.